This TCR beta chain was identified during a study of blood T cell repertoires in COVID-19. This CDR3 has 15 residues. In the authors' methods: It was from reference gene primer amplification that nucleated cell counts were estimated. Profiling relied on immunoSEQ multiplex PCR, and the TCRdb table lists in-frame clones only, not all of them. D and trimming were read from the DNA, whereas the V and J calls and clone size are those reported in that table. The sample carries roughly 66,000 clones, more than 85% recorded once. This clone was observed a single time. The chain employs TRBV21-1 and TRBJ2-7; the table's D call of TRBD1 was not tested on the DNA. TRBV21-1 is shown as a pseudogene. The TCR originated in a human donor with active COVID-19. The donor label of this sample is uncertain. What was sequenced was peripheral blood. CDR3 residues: CASSQTHRGGDEQYF. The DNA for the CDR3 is TGTGCCAGCAGCCAGACCCACAGGGGTGGCGACGAGCAGTACTTC.